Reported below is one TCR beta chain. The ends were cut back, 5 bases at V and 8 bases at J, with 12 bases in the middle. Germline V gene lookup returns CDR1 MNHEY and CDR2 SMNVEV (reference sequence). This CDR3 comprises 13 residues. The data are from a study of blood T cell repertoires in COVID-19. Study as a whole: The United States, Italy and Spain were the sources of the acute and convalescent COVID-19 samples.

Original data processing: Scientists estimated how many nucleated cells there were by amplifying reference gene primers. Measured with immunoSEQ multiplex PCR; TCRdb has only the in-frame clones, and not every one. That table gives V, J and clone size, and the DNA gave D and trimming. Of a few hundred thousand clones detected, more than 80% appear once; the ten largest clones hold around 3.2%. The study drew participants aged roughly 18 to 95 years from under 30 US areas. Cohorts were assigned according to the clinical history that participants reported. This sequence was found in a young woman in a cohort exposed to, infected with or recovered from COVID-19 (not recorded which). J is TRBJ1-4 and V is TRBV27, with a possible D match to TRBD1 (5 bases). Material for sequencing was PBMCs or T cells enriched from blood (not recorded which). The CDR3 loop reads CASSSPYREKLFF. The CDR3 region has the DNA TGTGCCAGCAGTAGCCCGTACAGGGAAAAACTGTTTTTT.